This entry describes one TCR beta chain. Antigen unknown. The data derive from a study of T cell responses to AZD1222 COVID-19 vaccine. Turning to the study itself: The analysis combined second doses at about 4 or about 12 weeks. Findings and caveats of the study: Baseline testing showed seropositivity in only a handful of AZD1222 recipients. There were mostly white British donors and more females than males, and clonal diversity was possibly underestimated.

The ends lost 2 bases at V and 5 bases at J; junction bases unmatched: 14. Germline lookup yields CDR1 MGHRA and CDR2 YSYEKL. The CDR3 is made up of 17 amino acids. Measured with immunoSEQ multiplex PCR; TCRdb has only the in-frame clones, and not every one. The table includes 170,000 or so clones, roughly 93% detected once. The receptor comes from an adult in good health. This specimen was peripheral blood, taken on day 0 of AZD1222 vaccination. The rearrangement uses TRBV4-1 and TRBJ1-2, with 7 bases aligning to TRBD1. This CDR3 reads CASSQIGVRDSLYGYTF. CDR3 sequence (DNA): TGCGCCAGCAGCCAAATAGGGGTACGGGACAGCTTATATGGCTACACCTTC.